The source of this T cell receptor (beta chain) is a study of neurological immune-mediated disorders. This CDR3 spans 14 amino acids. Deletions cut 1 base from V and 5 bases from J, with 11 bases between. As for the cDNA, it was generated by 5'RACE with 10-nucleotide random UMIs. TCRdb analysed the 5' RACE reads with MiXCR anew, one entry per CDR3 protein. This sample carries about 55,000 distinct CDR3 sequences, roughly 4% of them seen once, and the ten largest clones take roughly 1.5%. This clonotype has a count of ten or more. This clonotype was obtained from a man aged 30-40 years with multiple sclerosis. The sequenced sample consisted of PBMCs. The V gene is TRBV12-3 or TRBV12-4, the J gene TRBJ1-1, with D tentatively TRBD1 (6 bases). The CDR3 protein is CASSLDRALTEAFF. DNA of the CDR3: TGTGCCAGCAGTTTAGACAGGGCTCTAACTGAAGCTTTCTTT.